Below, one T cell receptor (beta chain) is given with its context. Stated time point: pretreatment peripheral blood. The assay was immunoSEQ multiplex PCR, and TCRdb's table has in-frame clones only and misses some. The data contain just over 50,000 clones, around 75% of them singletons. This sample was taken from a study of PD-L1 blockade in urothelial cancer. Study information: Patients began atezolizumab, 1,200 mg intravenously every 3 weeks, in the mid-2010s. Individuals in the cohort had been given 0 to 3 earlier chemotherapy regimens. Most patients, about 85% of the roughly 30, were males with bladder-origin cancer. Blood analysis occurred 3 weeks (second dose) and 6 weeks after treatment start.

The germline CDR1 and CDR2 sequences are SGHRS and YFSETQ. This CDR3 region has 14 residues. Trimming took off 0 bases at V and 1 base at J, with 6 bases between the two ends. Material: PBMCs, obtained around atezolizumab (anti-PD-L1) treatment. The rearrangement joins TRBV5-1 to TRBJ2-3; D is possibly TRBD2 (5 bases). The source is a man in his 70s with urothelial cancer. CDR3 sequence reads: CASSLVSGTDTQYF. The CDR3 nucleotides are TGCGCCAGCAGCTTGGTTAGCGGCACAGATACGCAGTATTTT. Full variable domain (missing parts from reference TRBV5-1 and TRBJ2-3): KAGVTQTPRYLIKTRGQQVTLSCSPISGHRSVSWYQQTPGQGLQFLFEYFSETQRNKGNFPGRFSGRQFSNSRSEMNVSTLELGDSALYLCASSLVSGTDTQYFGPGTRLTVL.